The 5 T cell receptor beta chains in this list originate from one sample, sequenced in a study of OX40 agonist ivuxolimab in advanced cancers. Data came from immunoSEQ multiplex PCR; TCRdb stores just in-frame clones and leaves some out. Of roughly 20,000 clones in the sample, 60% to 85% were seen once. The input for sequencing was CD4+ or CD8+ T cells sorted from blood, taken in a trial of the OX40 agonist ivuxolimab. All receptors come from an adult with an advanced solid tumor such as melanoma, head and neck, liver or kidney cancer.

This clone was seen more than once but under ten times. The V call is TRBV28, the J call TRBJ2-7, with 9 bases fitting TRBD1. The ends lost 6 bases at V and 5 bases at J; junction bases unmatched: 11. This CDR3 spans 15 amino acids. Germline lookup yields CDR1 MDHEN and CDR2 SYDVKM. CDR3 loop: CASRLTGGGKNEQYF. The CDR3 DNA reads TGTGCCAGCAGATTGACAGGGGGTGGGAAAAACGAGCAGTACTTC.

This sequence joins TRBV18 and TRBJ2-2; no clear D. V was clipped by 3 bases and J by 0 bases, with 5 bases between them. The CDR3 totals 14 residues. From germline, CDR1 is KGHSH and CDR2 LQKENI. The CDR3: CASSPWTNTGELFF. The CDR3 bases are TGTGCCAGCTCACCTTGGACGAACACCGGGGAGCTGTTTTTT.

This rearrangement joins TRBV30 to TRBJ1-3; D might be TRBD1 (6 bases). Trimming took off 8 bases at V and 0 bases at J, with 11 bases between the two ends. There are 13 residues in the CDR3. CDR1 GTSNPN and CDR2 SVGIG come from the germline V gene (reference sequence). This CDR3 is CARDTTSGNTIYF. The DNA for the CDR3 is TGTGCCCGGGACACCACCTCTGGAAACACCATATATTTT.

The chain carries TRBV7-2 and TRBJ1-6; D not resolved. CDR1 is SGHTA, CDR2 FQGNSA, per germline. The CDR3 has 18 residues. V lost 2 bases, J lost 2 bases, and 16 bases lay in between. The chain's CDR3 is CASSLSFGEDAYNSPLHF. The CDR3 nucleotides are TGTGCCAGCAGCTTATCATTCGGGGAGGACGCCTATAATTCACCCCTCCACTTT.

By its share, this clone is medium-sized. This chain links TRBV7-9 with TRBJ2-7; D ambiguous. CDR3 size: 12 residues. The V end lost 4 bases, the J end lost 0 bases, and 4 bases lay between the germline ends. CDR1 is SEHNR, CDR2 FQNEAQ, per germline (reference sequence). The CDR3 region has the DNA TGTGCCAGCAGCTCATTCTCCTACGAGCAGTACTTC. The encoded protein is CASSSFSYEQYF.